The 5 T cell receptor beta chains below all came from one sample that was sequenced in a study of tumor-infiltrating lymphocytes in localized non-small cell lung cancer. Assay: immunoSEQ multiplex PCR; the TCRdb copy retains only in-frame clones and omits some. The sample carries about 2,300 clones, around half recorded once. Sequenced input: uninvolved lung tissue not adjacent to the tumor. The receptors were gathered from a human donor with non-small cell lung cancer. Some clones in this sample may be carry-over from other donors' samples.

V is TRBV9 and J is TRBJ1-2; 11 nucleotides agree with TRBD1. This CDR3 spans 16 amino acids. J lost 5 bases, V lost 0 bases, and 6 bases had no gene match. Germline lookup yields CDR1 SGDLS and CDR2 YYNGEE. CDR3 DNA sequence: TGTGCCAGCAGCGTAGCGGGGGACAGGGGGGATTATGGCTACACCTTC. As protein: CASSVAGDRGDYGYTF.

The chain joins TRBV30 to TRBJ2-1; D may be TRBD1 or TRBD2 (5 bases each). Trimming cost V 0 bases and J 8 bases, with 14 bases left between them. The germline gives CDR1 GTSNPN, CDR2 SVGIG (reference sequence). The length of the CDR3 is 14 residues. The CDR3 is CAWSVGAVIDEQFF. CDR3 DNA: TGTGCCTGGAGTGTCGGGGCCGTGATAGATGAGCAGTTCTTC.

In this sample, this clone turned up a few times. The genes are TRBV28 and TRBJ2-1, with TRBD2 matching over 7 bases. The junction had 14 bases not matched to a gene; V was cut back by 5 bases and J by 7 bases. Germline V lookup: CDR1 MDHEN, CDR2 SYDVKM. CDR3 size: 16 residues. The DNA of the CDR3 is TGTGCCAGCAGTACCCCCATAGTCGGCGGGAGTAATGAGCAGTTCTTC. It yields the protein CASSTPIVGGSNEQFF.

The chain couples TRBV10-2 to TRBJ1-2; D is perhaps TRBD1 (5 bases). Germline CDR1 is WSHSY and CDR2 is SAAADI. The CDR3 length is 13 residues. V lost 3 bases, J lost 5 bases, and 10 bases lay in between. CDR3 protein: CASSDSGTYGYTF. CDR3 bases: TGCGCCAGCAGTGATTCGGGGACTTATGGCTACACCTTC.

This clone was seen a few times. Here the CDR3 DNA reads TGTGCCAGCAGCTTACGCGGACTAGCGGCTTATGGGAGTCCCGGGGAGCTGTTTTTT. It yields the protein CASSLRGLAAYGSPGELFF. The chain is built from TRBV7-2 and TRBJ2-2, with 10 positions matching TRBD2. The germline V gene encodes CDR1 SGHTA and CDR2 FQGNSA. The CDR3 runs to 19 residues. V lost 2 bases to trimming and J lost 6 bases; unmatched junction nucleotides: 15.